This T cell receptor (beta chain) was sequenced during a study of blood T cell repertoires in COVID-19. Looking at the study overall: Samples of COVID-19 (acute and convalescent) were obtained from the United States, Italy and Spain. The cDNA or gDNA used as material had been derived from T cells, B-cell-depleted T cells, or PBMCs.

The V end lost 0 bases, the J end lost 7 bases, and 17 bases lay between the germline ends. Germline CDR1 and CDR2: SGHKS and YYEKEE (reference sequence). The CDR3 runs to 16 residues. Per the original methods: For nucleated cells, counts were estimated from reference gene primer amplification. TCRdb's table, derived via immunoSEQ multiplex PCR, lists solely in-frame clones and lacks some. Clone size and the V and J calls come from that table; the DNA yielded D and trimming. The table has fewer than 150,000 clones, approximately 80% seen once. The chain carries TRBV5-5 and TRBJ2-1; D may be TRBD1 (5 bases). The sequence was collected from a woman older than 75 in a cohort sampled during active or convalescent COVID-19. Sequencing was carried out using peripheral blood. The DNA for the CDR3 is TGTGCCAGCAGCTTGGTAAGCAGGGCTCTTGGGAATGAGCAGTTCTTC. Encoded protein: CASSLVSRALGNEQFF.